These T cell receptor beta chains were read from a single sample in a study of cytomegalovirus exposure and HLA in healthy donors. The assay was immunoSEQ multiplex PCR, and TCRdb's table has in-frame clones only and misses some. The sample lists fewer than 250,000 clones, roughly four fifths occurring once. Sequencing was done on a sample of PBMCs. Receptors originate from a woman in her fifties or sixties in good health and CMV-seropositive. Each CDR3 is given with its conserved first and last residue. The order of the fields is V gene, D gene, clone size, J gene, CDR3 DNA, CDR3 protein. The D gene is left open where the match is weak. The size entry is marked missing in some rows and otherwise reads once, few, many or a size class.

TRBV6-5,.,.,TRBJ2-7,TGTGCCTCTCAAGCAGGGATCCCCTCCTACGAGCAGTACTTC,CASQAGIPSYEQYF
TRBV6-5,.,.,TRBJ1-1,TGTGCCAGCAGACCCGGGACACTCTACACTGAAGCTTTCTTT,CASRPGTLYTEAFF
TRBV28,.,.,TRBJ1-1,TGTGCCAGCAGGATCCACGGGGGTGGGGACCCTGAAGCTTTCTTT,CASRIHGGGDPEAFF
TRBV5-1,TRBD1,many,TRBJ2-5,TGCGCCAGCAGCTCCGGACAGGGACGAGAGACCCAGTACTTC,CASSSGQGRETQYF
TRBV2,TRBD2,.,TRBJ2-2,TGTGCCAGCAGCCTTAGCGGGGGCGGCGGGGAGCTGTTTTTT,CASSLSGGGGELFF
TRBV18,TRBD1,.,TRBJ2-1,TGTGCCAGCTCACCCGGGACAGGGAACTACAATGAGCAGTTCTTC,CASSPGTGNYNEQFF
TRBV10-3,.,.,TRBJ1-1,TGTGCCATCAGGGGGGAGGGGGGGACTGAAGCTTTCTTT,CAIRGEGGTEAFF
TRBV10-3,TRBD1,.,TRBJ1-3,TGTGCCATCAGACTACCGGACAGGGCTTACTCTGGAAACACCATATATTTT,CAIRLPDRAYSGNTIYF
TRBV6-5,.,.,TRBJ1-2,TGTGCCAGCAGTTCAAGTGTCAGGGGCTATGGCTACACCTTC,CASSSSVRGYGYTF
TRBV7-3,TRBD1,.,TRBJ1-2,TGTGCCAGCAGCGACACAGGGGGCCAAGACTATGGCTACACCTTC,CASSDTGGQDYGYTF
TRBV30,.,.,TRBJ1-2,TGTGCCTGGAGTGGGAAGACTCGTGGCTATGGCTACACCTTC,CAWSGKTRGYGYTF
TRBV4-3,.,.,TRBJ2-2,TGCGCCAGCAGCCAAGAGCCAGGGTTGAACACCGGGGAGCTGTTTTTT,CASSQEPGLNTGELFF
TRBV6-5,TRBD1,.,TRBJ2-7,TGTGCCAGCAGTTACTTGGTCGGACAGGACATCTACGAGCAGTACTTC,CASSYLVGQDIYEQYF
TRBV28,.,once,TRBJ2-3,TGTGCCAGCAGTACAAAAACAGGGTCTAGGACAGATACGCAGTATTTT,CASSTKTGSRTDTQYF
TRBV18,.,.,TRBJ2-2,TGTGCCAGCTCACTACACCGTCAAACAGGGTCGAACACCGGGGAGCTGTTTTTT,CASSLHRQTGSNTGELFF